This TCR beta chain is from a study of blood T cell repertoires in COVID-19 (TCRdb year 2020). General notes on the study: Collaborator samples came from the United States, Italy and Spain and covered acute and convalescent phases of COVID-19. The material from the prospective study consisted of cDNA or gDNA derived from T cells, B-cell-depleted T cells, or PBMCs. Deeply sampled blood TCRbeta repertoires from subjects exposed to, actively infected with, or recovered from COVID-19 were included in the dataset. A freely available public database, intended as a resource for researchers studying the immune response to SARS-CoV-2, is where the repertoires were released. The samples were drawn from the first 160 participants of the ongoing ImmuneRACE study and from 950 to 1,500 subjects provided by 6 global collaborators. The sample metadata nearly always contained a de-identified subject ID, COVID-19 status, age in years and sex. Where available, HLA class I and class II types were taken from metadata supplied by the sample provider and were not determined by assay-based typing.

TCRbeta CDR3 regions were amplified from genomic DNA using the immunoSEQ Assay, a bias-controlled multiplex PCR. The source study handled its data this way. The number of nucleated cells in each sample was estimated from the amplification of reference gene primers within the assay. To quantify the absolute abundance of each unique TCRbeta CDR3 rearrangement, sequence reads were collapsed and filtered. For each sample, productive Simpson clonality was calculated as the square root of Simpson's diversity index across productive rearrangements. The table was pulled from immuneACCESS by TCRdb, which kept in-frame rearrangements only. Such tables lose some clones; where checked, under half of the loss comes from unresolved V genes, and the rest has no known cause. That table is the source of V, J and clone size, and D and trimming were worked out from the DNA. The sample yields approximately 490,000 clones; around 90% were counted once. The ten biggest clones cover roughly 0.7% of the sample.

General study outcomes and caveats: How much clinical and demographic metadata was included differed by source and by participant, and the metadata was provided uncurated.

In the case of this clone: Its antigen target is currently unknown. Base qualities were left out, and no much larger clone turns up one base away.

In the prospective study, participants were roughly 18 to 95 years old, resided in fewer than 25 geographic areas of the United States, and were enrolled through a virtual design. In the prospective study, cohorts were assigned on the basis of participant-reported clinical history obtained from a screening survey and a study questionnaire. For ImmuneRACE Cohort 3, a participant was defined as recovered based on two consecutive negative NP/OP PCR tests, clearance by a healthcare professional, or resolution of symptoms. Mobile phlebotomists in the prospective study collected whole blood, serum and a nasopharyngeal or oropharyngeal swab from every participant. Participants in the prospective study had the option to provide additional blood draws and questionnaires over a roughly 2-month period. Blood samples from the prospective study were shipped frozen or at room temperature prior to DNA extraction.

From V the trimming removes 7 bases and from J it removes 6 bases, while the gene matches leave 6 bases of the junction unaccounted for. From its cysteine to its phenylalanine, the CDR3 spans 13 amino acids. Of the read, only the CDR3 DNA is kept; its 39 bases are in frame from base 1. The receptor was isolated from a woman aged 18-29 years who had recovered from COVID-19. The sequenced material came from PBMCs or T cells enriched from blood (not recorded which). The chain uses TRBV12-3 or TRBV12-4 and TRBJ1-3, with 7 middle bases fitting TRBD1. The DNA sequence is given as TGTGCCAGCACCTCCGGGACAGAAAACACCATATATTTT. Its amino acids are CASTSGTENTIYF.